This T cell receptor beta chain comes out of a study of T cells expressing NK-cell markers. The overall study: With respect to HCMV, most of the eight sequenced donors were seropositive, and one was seronegative. The study, taken as a whole, reports: In a few donors, these clonotypes also led the CD3+CD56-NKG2C+ fraction. In a handful of donors, dominant CD3+CD56+NKG2C+ clones formed about 1.0-8% of CD8+ cells.

About this clonotype: Its antigen is not known.

Each CDR3 protein gets one entry in TCRdb, which reprocessed the 5' RACE reads and gives no DNA. This table lists about 150,000 distinct CDR3 sequences. CDR1 is DFQATT and CDR2 is SNEGSKA in the germline V gene (reference sequence). The CDR3 contains 14 residues. The V and J genes are TRBV20-1 and TRBJ2-1. Sequencing input: blood T cells: a sorted CD56 or NKG2C T cell subset, CD4+ or CD8+ T cells, or bulk PBMC T cells (not recorded which). The sequence derives from a man aged 18-70 years in good health. This CDR3 is CSAEKGGSYNEQFF.